Sequencing of this T cell receptor beta chain was carried out in a study of T cells in Graves' hyperthyroidism and ophthalmopathy. This clonotype was observed many times. V lost 2 bases, J lost 3 bases, and 13 bases lay in between. Looked up from germline, CDR1 is MDHEN and CDR2 is SYDVKM. This CDR3 spans 15 amino acids. Amplification targeted TCR beta CDR3 regions from RNA transcripts. Using the HTBI primer set, a first-round RT-PCR was run on the TCR CDR3. TCRdb reprocessed the multiplex PCR reads via MiXCR and lists one record per CDR3 protein. The sample lists 600,000 or so distinct CDR3 sequences; under 20% were seen once.

This TCR was recovered from a woman in her 30s with Graves' hyperthyroidism. Material for sequencing was blood. This rearrangement joins TRBV28 to TRBJ1-1; TRBD1 is a possible D gene (5 bases). Here the CDR3 reads CASSLIKGVHTEAFF. CDR3 in DNA: TGTGCCAGCAGTTTAATCAAAGGGGTCCACACTGAAGCTTTCTTT.